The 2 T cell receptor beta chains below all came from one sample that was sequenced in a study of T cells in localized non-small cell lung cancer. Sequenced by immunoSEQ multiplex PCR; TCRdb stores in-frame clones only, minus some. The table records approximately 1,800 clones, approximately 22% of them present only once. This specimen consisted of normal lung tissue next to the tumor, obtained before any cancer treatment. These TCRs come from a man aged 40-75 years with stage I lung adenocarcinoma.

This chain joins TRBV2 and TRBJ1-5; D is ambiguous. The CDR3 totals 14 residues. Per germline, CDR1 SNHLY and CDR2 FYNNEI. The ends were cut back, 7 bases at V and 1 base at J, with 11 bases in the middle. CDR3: CASMDRGSNQPQHF. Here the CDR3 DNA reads TGTGCCAGCATGGATCGGGGAAGCAATCAGCCCCAGCATTTT.

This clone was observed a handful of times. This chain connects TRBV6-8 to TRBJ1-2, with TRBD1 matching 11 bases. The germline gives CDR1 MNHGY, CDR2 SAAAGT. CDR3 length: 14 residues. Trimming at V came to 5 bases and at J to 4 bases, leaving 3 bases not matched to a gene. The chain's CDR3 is CASSGQGALYGYTF. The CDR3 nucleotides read TGTGCCAGCAGTGGACAGGGGGCTCTCTATGGCTACACCTTC.